This passage covers 7 T cell receptor beta chains from one sample sequenced in a study of CXCR3 chemokines and chemotherapy response in bladder cancer. TCRdb reprocessed the PCR reads via MiXCR and lists one record per CDR3 protein. The table includes about 3,000 distinct CDR3 sequences, roughly a quarter detected once. The sample was taken from a patient whose treatment included neoadjuvant chemotherapy. These receptors originate from a human donor with bladder cancer that did not respond to neoadjuvant chemotherapy.

In this sample, this clonotype turned up once. The gene calls are TRBV7-2 and TRBJ2-1; 7 nucleotides agree with TRBD2. In germline, CDR1 is SGHTA, CDR2 FQGNSA. V lost 3 bases and J lost 5; bases outside the gene matches: 1. This CDR3 is 13 amino acids long. CDR3 loop: CASSFSGDNEQFF. The CDR3 nucleotides are TGTGCCAGCAGCTTCAGCGGGGACAATGAGCAGTTCTTC. Looking up the rest from reference TRBV7-2 and TRBJ2-1 gives the full variable domain: GAGVSQSPSNKVTEKGKDVELRCDPISGHTALYWYRQSLGQGLEFLIYFQGNSAPDKSGLPSDRFSAERTGGSVSTLTIQRTQQEDSAVYLCASSFSGDNEQFFGPGTRLTVL.

This clonotype was recorded many times. This may arise from a read error, as a much more abundant clone is one base away. V and J are TRBV6-6 and TRBJ2-4; D remains unclear. The germline V gene has CDR1 MNHNY and CDR2 SVGAGI (reference sequence). The length of the CDR3 is 15 residues. The CDR3 here is CTSSYPVIAKNIQYF. As DNA, the CDR3 is TGTACCAGCAGTTACCCAGTGATAGCCAAAAACATTCAGTACTTC.

On this clonotype itself: A read error is likely here: a far larger clone is one base away. J is TRBJ2-3 and V is TRBV10-3, with a weak D call TRBD1 (6 bases). The CDR3 is 14 residues long. Germline V gives CDR1 ENHRY, CDR2 SYGVKD. Between the trimmed V and J ends, which lost 10 bases and 6 bases, there was a span of 20 bases. CDR3: CASSQRQVKDTQYF. In nucleotides, the CDR3 is TGTGCCAGCAGCCAACGACAGGTTAAGGATACGCAGTATTTT.

This clonotype is medium-sized within its sample. Germline and junction disagree at one end, which may indicate a read error. The rearrangement links TRBV7-2 to TRBJ2-5; TRBD2 agrees at 11 bases. Germline CDR1 SGHTA, CDR2 FQGNSA. This CDR3 contains 15 residues. In nucleotides, the CDR3 is TGTGCCAGCAGCATAGCGGGGGGGACTCGAGAGACCCAGTACTTC. The encoded protein is CASSIAGGTRETQYF. Together with reference TRBV7-2 and TRBJ2-5, the CDR3 gives the full variable domain: GAGVSQSPSNKVTEKGKDVELRCDPISGHTALYWYRQSLGQGLEFLIYFQGNSAPDKSGLPSDRFSAERTGGSVSTLTIQRTQQEDSAVYLCASSIAGGTRETQYFGPGTRLLVL.

This clonotype counts as medium-sized (0.01 to 0.1%). The genes are TRBV7-9 and TRBJ2-7, with 8 bases matching TRBD1. This CDR3 region has 15 residues. The germline V gene has CDR1 SEHNR and CDR2 FQNEAQ (reference sequence). V shed 5 bases and J 3 bases; nucleotides not matched to a gene: 9. The CDR3 bases are TGTGCCAGCAGCGCCCTAGACAGGGGTAGCTACGAGCAGTACTTC. Its translation is CASSALDRGSYEQYF.

This clonotype has only a few counts. The rearrangement uses TRBV19 and TRBJ2-1; 13 bases agree with TRBD2. Germline V lookup: CDR1 LNHDA, CDR2 SQIVND (reference sequence). This CDR3 spans 16 amino acids. J lost 6 bases, V lost 11 bases, and 13 bases had no gene match. The CDR3 loop reads CAHIPPGLAGRNEQFF. The CDR3 nucleotides are TGTGCCCATATACCGCCGGGACTAGCGGGGCGCAATGAGCAGTTCTTC.

V usage is TRBV20-1 and J usage is TRBJ2-5; no clear D. This CDR3 region has 11 residues. Germline CDR1 is DFQATT and CDR2 is SNEGSKA (reference sequence). Trimming shortened V by 3 bases and J by 2 bases, and 4 bases separated the two germline ends. The chain's CDR3 is CSASLQETQYF. In DNA form, the CDR3 reads TGCAGTGCTAGCTTACAAGAGACCCAGTACTTC.